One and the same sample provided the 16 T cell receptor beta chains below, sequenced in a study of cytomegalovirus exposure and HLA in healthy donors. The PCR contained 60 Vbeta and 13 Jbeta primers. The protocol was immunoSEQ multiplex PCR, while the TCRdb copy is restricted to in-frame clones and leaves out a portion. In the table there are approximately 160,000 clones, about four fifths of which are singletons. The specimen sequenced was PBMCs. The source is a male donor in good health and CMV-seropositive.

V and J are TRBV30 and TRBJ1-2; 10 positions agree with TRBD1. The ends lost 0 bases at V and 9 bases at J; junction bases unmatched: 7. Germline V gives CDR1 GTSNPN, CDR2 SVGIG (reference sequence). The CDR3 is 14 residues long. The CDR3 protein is CAWSVPGQGLRYTF. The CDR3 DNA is TGTGCCTGGAGTGTGCCGGGACAGGGGCTTCGCTACACCTTC.

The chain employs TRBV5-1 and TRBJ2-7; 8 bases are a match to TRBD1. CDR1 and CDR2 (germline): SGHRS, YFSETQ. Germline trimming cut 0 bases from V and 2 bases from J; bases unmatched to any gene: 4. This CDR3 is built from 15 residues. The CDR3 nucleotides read TGCGCCAGCAGCTTGGCAGGGGGCATAGCCTACGAGCAGTACTTC. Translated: CASSLAGGIAYEQYF.

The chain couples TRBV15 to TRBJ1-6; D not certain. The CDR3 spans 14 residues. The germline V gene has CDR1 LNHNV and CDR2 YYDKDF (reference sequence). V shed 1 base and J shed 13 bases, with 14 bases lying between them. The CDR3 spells CATSRGPKNAPLHF. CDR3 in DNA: TGTGCCACCAGCAGAGGGCCCAAGAACGCCCCCCTCCACTTT.

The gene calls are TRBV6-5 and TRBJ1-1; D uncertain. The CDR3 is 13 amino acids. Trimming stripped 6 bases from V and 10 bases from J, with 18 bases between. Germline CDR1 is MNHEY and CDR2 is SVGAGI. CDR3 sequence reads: CASSPPSARRAFF. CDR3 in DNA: TGTGCCAGCAGCCCGCCTTCTGCCCGGAGAGCTTTCTTT.

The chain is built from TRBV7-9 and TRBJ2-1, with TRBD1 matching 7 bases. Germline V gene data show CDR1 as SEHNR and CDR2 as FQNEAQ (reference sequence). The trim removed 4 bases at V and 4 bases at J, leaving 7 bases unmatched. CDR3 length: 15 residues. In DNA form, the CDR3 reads TGTGCCAGCAGCTCCGACAGGGACGGATACAATGAGCAGTTCTTC. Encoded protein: CASSSDRDGYNEQFF.

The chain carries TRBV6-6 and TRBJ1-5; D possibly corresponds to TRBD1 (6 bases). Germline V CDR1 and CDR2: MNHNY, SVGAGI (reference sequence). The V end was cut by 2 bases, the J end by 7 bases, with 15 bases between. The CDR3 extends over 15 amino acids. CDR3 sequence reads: CASSYPDSSRQPQHF. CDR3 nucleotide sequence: TGTGCCAGCAGTTACCCGGACAGTTCCCGACAGCCCCAGCATTTT.

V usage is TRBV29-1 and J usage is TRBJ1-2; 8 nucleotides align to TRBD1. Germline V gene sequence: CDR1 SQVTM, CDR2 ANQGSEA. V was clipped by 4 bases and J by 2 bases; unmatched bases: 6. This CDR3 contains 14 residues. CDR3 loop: CSVGLTGGNYGYTF. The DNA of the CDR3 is TGCAGCGTTGGACTTACAGGGGGAAACTATGGCTACACCTTC.

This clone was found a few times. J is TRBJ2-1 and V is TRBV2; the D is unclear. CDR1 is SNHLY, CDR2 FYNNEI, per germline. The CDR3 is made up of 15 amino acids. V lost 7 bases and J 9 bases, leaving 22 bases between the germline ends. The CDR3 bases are TGTGCCAGCACTCGAGATCAGCTCCGAAGAGGTGAGCAGTTCTTC. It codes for CASTRDQLRRGEQFF.

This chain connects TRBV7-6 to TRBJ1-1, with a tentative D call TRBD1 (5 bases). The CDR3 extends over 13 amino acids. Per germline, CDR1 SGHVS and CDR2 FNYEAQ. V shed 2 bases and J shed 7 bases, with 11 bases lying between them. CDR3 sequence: CASSLRSGNEAFF. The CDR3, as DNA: TGTGCCAGCAGCTTACGCTCAGGGAATGAAGCTTTCTTT.

The CDR3 coding sequence is TGTGCCAGCAGCCTTGAGCAAGAGACCCAGTACTTC. This codes for CASSLEQETQYF. The rearrangement joins TRBV7-9 to TRBJ2-5; D is ambiguous. The V end was cut by 5 bases, the J end by 2 bases, with 6 bases between. This CDR3 has 12 amino acids. Germline lookup yields CDR1 SEHNR and CDR2 FQNEAQ (reference sequence). The full variable domain, rest sourced from reference TRBV7-9 and TRBJ2-5, is DTGVSQNPRHKITKRGQNVTFRCDPISEHNRLYWYRQTLGQGPEFLTYFQNEAQLEKSRLLSDRFSAERPKGSFSTLEIQRTEQGDSAMYLCASSLEQETQYFGPGTRLLVL.

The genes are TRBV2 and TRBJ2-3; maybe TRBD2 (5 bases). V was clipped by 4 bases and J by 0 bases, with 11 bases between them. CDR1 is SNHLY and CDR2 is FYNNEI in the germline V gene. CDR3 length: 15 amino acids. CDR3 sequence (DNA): TGTGCCAGCAGTGTAGACGGACTGAGCACAGATACGCAGTATTTT. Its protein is CASSVDGLSTDTQYF. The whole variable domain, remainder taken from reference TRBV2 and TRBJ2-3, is EPEVTQTPSHQVTQMGQEVILRCVPISNHLYFYWYRQILGQKVEFLVSFYNNEISEKSEIFDDQFSVERPDGSNFTLKIRSTKLEDSAMYFCASSVDGLSTDTQYFGPGTRLTVL.

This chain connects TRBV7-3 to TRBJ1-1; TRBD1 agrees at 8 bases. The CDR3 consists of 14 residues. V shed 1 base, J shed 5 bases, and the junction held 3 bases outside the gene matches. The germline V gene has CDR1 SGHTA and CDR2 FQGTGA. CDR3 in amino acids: CASSLITGGTEAFF. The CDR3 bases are TGTGCCAGCAGCTTAATTACAGGGGGGACTGAAGCTTTCTTT.

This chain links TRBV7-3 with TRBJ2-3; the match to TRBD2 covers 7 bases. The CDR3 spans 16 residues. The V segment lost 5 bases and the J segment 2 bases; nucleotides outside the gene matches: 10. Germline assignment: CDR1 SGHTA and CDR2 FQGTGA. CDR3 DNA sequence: TGTGCCAGCAGCCTACGAGGGGCGGGAGCCACAGATACGCAGTATTTT. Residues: CASSLRGAGATDTQYF.

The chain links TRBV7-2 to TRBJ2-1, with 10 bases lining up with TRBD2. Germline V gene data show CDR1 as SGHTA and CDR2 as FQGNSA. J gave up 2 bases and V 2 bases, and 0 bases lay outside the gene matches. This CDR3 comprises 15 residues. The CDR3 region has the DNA TGTGCCAGCAGCTTAAGCGGGGGGGCCTACAATGAGCAGTTCTTC. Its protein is CASSLSGGAYNEQFF.

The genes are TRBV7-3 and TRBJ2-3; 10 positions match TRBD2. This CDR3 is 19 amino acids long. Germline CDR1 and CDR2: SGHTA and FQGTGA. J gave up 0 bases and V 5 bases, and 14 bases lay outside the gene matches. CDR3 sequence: CASSPRGTIAGGSTDTQYF. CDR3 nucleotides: TGTGCCAGCAGCCCCAGGGGGACGATAGCGGGGGGAAGCACAGATACGCAGTATTTT.

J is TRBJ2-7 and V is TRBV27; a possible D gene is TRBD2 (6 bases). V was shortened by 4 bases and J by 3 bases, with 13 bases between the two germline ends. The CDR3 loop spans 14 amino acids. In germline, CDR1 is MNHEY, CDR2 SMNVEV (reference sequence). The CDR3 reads CASSSSGPHYEQYF. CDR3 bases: TGTGCCAGCAGTTCAAGCGGGCCACACTACGAGCAGTACTTC.